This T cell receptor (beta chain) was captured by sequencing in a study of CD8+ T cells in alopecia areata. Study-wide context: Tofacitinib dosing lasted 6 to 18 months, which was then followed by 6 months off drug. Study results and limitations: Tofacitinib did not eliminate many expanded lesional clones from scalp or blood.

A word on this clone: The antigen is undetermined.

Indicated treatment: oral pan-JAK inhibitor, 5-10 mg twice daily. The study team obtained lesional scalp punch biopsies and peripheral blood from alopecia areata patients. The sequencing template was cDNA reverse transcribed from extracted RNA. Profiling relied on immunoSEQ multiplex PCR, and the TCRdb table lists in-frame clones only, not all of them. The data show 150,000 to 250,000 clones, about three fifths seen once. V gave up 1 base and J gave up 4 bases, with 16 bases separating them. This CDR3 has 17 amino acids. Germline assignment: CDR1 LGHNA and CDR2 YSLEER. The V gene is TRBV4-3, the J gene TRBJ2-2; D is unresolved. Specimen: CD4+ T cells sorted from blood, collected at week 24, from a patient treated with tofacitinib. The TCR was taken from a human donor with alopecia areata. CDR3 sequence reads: CASSQARLVKGTGELFF. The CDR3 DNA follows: TGCGCCAGCAGCCAAGCCCGCCTCGTGAAGGGCACCGGGGAGCTGTTTTTT.